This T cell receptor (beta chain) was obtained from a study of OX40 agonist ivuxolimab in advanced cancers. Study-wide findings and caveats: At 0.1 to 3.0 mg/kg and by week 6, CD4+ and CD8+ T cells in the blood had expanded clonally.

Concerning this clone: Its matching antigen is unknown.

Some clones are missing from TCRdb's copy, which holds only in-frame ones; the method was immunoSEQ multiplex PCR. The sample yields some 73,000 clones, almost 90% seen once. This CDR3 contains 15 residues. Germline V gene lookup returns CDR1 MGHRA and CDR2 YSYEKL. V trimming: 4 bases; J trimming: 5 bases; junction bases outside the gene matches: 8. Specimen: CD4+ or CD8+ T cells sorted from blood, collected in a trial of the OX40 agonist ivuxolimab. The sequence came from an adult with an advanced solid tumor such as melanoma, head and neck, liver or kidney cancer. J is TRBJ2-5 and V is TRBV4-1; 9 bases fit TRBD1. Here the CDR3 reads CASSLGDRAGETQYF. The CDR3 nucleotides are TGCGCCAGCAGCCTCGGGGACAGGGCCGGCGAGACCCAGTACTTC.